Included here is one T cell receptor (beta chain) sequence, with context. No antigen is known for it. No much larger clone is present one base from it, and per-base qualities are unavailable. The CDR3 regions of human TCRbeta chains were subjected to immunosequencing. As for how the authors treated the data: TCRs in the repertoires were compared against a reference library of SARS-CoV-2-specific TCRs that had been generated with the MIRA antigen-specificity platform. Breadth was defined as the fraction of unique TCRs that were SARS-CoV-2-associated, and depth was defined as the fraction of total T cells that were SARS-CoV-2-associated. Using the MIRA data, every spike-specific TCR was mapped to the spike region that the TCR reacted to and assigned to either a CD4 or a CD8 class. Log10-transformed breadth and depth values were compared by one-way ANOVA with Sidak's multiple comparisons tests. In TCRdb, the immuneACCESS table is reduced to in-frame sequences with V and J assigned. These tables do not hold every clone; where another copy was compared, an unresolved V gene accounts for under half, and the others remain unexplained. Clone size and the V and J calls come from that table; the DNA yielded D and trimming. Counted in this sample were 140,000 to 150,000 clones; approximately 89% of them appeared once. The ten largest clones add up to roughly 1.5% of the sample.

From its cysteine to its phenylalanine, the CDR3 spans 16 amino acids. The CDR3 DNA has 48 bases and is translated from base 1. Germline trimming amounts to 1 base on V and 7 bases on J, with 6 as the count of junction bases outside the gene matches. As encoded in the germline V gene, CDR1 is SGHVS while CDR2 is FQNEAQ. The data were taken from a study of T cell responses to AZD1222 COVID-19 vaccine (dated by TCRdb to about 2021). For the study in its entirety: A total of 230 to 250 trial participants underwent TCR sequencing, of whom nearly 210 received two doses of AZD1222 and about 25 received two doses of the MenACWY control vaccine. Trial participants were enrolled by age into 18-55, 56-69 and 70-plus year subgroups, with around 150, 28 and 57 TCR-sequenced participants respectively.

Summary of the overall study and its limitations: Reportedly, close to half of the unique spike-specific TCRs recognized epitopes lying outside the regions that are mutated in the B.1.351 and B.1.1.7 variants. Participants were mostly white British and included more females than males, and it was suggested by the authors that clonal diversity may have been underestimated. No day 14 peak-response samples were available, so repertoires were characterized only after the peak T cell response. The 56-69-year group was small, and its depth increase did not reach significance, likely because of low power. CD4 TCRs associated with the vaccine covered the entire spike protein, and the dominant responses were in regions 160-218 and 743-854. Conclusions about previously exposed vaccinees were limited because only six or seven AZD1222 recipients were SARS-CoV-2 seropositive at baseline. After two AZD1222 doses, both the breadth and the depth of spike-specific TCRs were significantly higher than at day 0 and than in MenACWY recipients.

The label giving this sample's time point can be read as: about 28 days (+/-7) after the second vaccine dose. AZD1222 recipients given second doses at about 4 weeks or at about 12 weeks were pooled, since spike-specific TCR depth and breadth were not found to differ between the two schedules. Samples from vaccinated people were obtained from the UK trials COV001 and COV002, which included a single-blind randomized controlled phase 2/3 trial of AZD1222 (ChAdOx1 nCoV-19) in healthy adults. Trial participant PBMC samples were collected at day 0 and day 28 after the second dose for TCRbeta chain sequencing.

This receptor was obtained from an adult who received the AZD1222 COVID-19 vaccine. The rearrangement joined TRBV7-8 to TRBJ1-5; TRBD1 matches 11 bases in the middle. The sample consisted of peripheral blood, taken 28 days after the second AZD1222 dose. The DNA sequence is TGTGCCAGCAGCTTAGGGGACAGGGGGTTCGGGCAGCCCCAGCATTTT. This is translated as CASSLGDRGFGQPQHF.